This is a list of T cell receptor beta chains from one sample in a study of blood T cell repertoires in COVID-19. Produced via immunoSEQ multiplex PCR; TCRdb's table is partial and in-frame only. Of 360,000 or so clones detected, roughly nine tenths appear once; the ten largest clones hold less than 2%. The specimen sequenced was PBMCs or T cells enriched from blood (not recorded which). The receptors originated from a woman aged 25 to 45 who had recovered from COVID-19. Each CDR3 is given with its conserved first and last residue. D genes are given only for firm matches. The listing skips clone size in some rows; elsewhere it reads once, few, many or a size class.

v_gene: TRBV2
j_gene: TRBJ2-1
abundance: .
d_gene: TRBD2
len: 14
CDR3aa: CASTGRAFYNEQFF
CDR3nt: TGTGCCAGCACCGGGAGGGCCTTCTACAATGAGCAGTTCTTC

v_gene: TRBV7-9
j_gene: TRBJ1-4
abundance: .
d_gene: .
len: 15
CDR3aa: CASSHAAGLDEKLFF
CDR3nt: TGTGCCAGCAGCCATGCAGCGGGCCTAGACGAAAAACTGTTTTTT

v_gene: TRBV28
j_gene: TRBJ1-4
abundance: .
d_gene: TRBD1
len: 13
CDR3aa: CASSQGVREKLFF
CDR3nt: TGTGCCAGCAGTCAGGGGGTGAGAGAAAAACTGTTTTTT

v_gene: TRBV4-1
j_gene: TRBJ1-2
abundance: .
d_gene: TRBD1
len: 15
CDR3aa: CASSHPGQGALGYTF
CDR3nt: TGCGCCAGCAGCCATCCGGGACAGGGGGCGCTTGGCTACACCTTC

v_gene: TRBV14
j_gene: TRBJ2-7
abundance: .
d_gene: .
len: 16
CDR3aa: CASSPPVFEGSYEQYF
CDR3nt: TGTGCCAGCAGCCCCCCCGTTTTCGAGGGATCCTACGAGCAGTACTTC

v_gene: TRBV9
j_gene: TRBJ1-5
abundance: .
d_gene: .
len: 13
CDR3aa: CASSLGLNQPQHF
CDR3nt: TGTGCCAGCAGCTTGGGCCTGAATCAGCCCCAGCATTTT

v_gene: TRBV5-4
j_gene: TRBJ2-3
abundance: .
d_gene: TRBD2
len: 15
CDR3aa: CASRSSGRNTDTQYF
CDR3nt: TGTGCCAGCAGATCTAGCGGGAGGAACACAGATACGCAGTATTTT

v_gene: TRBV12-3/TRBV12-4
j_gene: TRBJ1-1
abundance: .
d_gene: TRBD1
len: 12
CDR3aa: CASSYTDRVPFF
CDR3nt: TGTGCCAGCAGTTACACCGACAGGGTTCCTTTCTTT

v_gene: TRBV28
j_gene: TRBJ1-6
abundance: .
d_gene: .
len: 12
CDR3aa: CASSVGASPLHF
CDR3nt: TGTGCCAGCAGTGTGGGGGCGTCACCCCTCCACTTT

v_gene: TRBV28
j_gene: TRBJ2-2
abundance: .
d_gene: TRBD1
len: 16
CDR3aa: CASSPFGTENTGELFF
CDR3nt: TGTGCCAGCAGTCCCTTCGGGACAGAGAACACCGGGGAGCTGTTTTTT

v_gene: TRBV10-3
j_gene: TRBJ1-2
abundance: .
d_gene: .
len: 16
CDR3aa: CAISDWAGERDYGYTF
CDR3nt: TGTGCCATCAGTGATTGGGCAGGGGAACGGGACTATGGCTACACCTTC

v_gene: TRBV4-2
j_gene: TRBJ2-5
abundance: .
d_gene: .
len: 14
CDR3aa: CASSQGSGQETQYF
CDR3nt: TGTGCCAGCAGCCAGGGCAGCGGACAAGAGACCCAGTACTTC

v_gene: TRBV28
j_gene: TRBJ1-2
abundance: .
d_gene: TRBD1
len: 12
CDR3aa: CASSIRQGGYTF
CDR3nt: TGTGCCAGCAGTATCCGACAGGGGGGCTACACCTTC

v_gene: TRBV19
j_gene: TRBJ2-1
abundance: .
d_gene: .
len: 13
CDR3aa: CASTLALGNEQFF
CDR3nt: TGTGCCAGTACCCTAGCCCTGGGTAATGAGCAGTTCTTC

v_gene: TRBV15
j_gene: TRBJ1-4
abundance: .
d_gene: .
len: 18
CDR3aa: CATSRAFAWGVRGRKLFF
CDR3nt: TGTGCCACCAGCAGAGCCTTCGCATGGGGGGTTCGGGGGAGAAAACTGTTTTTT

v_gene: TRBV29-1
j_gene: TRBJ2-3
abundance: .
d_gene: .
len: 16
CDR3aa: CSVETTGLIDSDTQYF
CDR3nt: TGCAGCGTGGAAACAACTGGACTGATTGATAGTGATACGCAGTATTTT

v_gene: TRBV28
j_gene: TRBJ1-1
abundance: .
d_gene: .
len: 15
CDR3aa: CASSLLERINTEAFF
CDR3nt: TGTGCCAGCAGTTTGTTAGAGCGGATAAACACTGAAGCTTTCTTT

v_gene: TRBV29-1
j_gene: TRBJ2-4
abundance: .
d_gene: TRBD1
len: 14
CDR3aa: CSALEGTGGNIQYF
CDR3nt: TGCAGCGCCTTAGAAGGGACAGGGGGAAACATTCAGTACTTC

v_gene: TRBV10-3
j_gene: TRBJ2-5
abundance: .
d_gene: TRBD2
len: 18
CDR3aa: CAISPGGSSSGHQETQYF
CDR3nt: TGTGCCATCAGCCCGGGTGGGTCCTCTAGCGGACATCAAGAGACCCAGTACTTC

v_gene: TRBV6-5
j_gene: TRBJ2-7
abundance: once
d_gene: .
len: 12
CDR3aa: CASRHSTYEQYF
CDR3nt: TGTGCCAGCAGACACAGTACCTACGAGCAGTACTTC

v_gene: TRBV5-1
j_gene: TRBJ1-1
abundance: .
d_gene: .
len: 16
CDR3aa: CASSLVGVLMNTEAFF
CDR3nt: TGCGCCAGCAGCTTGGTCGGGGTTTTGATGAACACTGAAGCTTTCTTT

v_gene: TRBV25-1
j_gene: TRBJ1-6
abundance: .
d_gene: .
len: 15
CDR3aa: CASRADRSSVSPLHF
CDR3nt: TGTGCCAGCAGGGCAGACAGGTCATCCGTTTCACCCCTCCACTTT

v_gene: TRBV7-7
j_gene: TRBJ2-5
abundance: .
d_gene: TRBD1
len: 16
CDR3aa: CASSSGPGQGRETQYF
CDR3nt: TGTGCCAGCAGCTCAGGCCCCGGACAGGGGAGAGAGACCCAGTACTTC

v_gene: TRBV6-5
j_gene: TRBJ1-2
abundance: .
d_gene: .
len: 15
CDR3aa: CASSYRTVGSYGYTF
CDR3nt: TGTGCCAGCAGTTATCGGACAGTCGGCTCCTATGGCTACACCTTC

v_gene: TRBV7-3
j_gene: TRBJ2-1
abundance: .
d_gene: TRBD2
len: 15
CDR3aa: CASSLNQREYNEQFF
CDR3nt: TGTGCCAGCAGCTTAAACCAGCGGGAGTACAATGAGCAGTTCTTC

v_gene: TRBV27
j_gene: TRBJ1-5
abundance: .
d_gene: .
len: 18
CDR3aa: CASSSTGLTSGSNQPQHF
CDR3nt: TGTGCCAGCAGTTCAACGGGACTGACTTCGGGGAGCAATCAGCCCCAGCATTTT

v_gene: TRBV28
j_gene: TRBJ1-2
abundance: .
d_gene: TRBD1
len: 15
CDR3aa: CASSLGTGRGYGYTF
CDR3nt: TGTGCCAGCAGTTTGGGGACAGGGAGAGGGTATGGCTACACCTTC

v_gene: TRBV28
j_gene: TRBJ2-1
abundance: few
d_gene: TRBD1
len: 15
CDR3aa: CASHRNRDRNNEQFF
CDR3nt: TGTGCCAGCCACAGGAACCGGGACAGAAACAATGAGCAGTTCTTC

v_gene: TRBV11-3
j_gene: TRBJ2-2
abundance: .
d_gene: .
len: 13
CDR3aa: CASSPGNTGELFF
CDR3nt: TGTGCCAGCAGCCCAGGGAACACCGGGGAGCTGTTTTTT

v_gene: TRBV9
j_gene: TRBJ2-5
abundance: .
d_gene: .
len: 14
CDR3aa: CASSASGGRETQYF
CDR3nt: TGTGCCAGCAGCGCCTCGGGGGGCCGAGAGACCCAGTACTTC

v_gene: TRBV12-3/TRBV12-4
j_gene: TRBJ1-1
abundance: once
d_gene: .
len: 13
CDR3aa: CASIPLRPGEAFF
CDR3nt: TGTGCCAGCATCCCGCTGAGACCCGGGGAAGCTTTCTTT

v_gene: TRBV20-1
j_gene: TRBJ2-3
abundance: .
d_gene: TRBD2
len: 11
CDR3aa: CSESSGGTQYF
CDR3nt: TGCAGCGAATCCTCGGGGGGTACGCAGTATTTT

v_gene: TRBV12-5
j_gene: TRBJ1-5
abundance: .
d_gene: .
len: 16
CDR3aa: CASGLVRGGGNQPQHF
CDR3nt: TGTGCTAGTGGTTTGGTACGGGGAGGGGGCAATCAGCCCCAGCATTTT